This T cell receptor (beta chain) stems from a study of Graves' ophthalmopathy and Graves' hyperthyroidism. Hyperthyroidism patients, aged 18 to 65, were newly diagnosed, under 2 months' duration. Clinical symptoms, serum thyroxine, TRAb, thyroid ultrasound and orbital computed tomography determined diagnosis. General study points: With a specificity of roughly 72% and a sensitivity of about 71%, the model predicted ophthalmopathy progression.

RNA transcripts yielded amplified TCR beta CDR3 regions. HTBI primers primed a first-round RT-PCR, and a second-round multiplex PCR followed. TCRdb processed the multiplex PCR reads anew with MiXCR; each CDR3 protein has one entry. The table shows a few hundred thousand distinct CDR3 sequences, with about 18% occurring only once. The length of the CDR3 is 10 residues. Trimming cost V 7 bases and J 11 bases, with 14 bases left between them. The germline CDR1 and CDR2 sequences are DFQATT and SNEGSKA (reference sequence). On this clonotype: Its antigen is not known.

Sequencing was carried out using peripheral blood. The sequence was collected from an adult woman with stable Graves' hyperthyroidism. V gene TRBV20-1 combines with J gene TRBJ1-1; no clear D. The CDR3 reads CSVPDGSAFF. The CDR3 DNA sequence: TGCAGTGTCCCAGATGGTTCGGCTTTCTTT.